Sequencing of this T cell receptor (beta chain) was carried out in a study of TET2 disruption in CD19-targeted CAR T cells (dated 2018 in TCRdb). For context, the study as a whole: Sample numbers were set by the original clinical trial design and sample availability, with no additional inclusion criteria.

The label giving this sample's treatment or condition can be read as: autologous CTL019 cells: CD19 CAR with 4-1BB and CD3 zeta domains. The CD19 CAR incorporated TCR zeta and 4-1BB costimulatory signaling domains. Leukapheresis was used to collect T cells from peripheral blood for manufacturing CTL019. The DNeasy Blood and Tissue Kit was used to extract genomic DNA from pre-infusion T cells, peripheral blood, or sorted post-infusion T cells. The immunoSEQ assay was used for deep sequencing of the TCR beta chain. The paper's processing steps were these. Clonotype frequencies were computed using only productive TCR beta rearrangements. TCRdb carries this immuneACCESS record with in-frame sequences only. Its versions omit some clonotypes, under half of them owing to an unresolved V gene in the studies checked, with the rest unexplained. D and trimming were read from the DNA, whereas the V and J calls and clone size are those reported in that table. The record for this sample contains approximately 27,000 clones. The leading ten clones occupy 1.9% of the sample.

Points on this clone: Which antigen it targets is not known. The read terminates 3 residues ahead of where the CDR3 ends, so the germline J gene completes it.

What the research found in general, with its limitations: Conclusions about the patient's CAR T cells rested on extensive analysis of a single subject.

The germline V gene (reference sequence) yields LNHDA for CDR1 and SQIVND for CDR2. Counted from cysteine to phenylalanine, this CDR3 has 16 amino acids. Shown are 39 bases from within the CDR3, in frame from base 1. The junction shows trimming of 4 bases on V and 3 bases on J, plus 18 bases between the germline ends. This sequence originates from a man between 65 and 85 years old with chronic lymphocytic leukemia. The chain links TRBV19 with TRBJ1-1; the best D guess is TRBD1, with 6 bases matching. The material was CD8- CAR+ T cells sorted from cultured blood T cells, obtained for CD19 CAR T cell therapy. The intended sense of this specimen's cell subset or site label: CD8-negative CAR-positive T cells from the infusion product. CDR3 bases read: TGTGCCAGTAGTACGACAGGTGGCGGCAGGGACACTGAA. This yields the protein CASSTTGGGRDTE. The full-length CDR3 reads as CASSTTGGGRDTEAFF.